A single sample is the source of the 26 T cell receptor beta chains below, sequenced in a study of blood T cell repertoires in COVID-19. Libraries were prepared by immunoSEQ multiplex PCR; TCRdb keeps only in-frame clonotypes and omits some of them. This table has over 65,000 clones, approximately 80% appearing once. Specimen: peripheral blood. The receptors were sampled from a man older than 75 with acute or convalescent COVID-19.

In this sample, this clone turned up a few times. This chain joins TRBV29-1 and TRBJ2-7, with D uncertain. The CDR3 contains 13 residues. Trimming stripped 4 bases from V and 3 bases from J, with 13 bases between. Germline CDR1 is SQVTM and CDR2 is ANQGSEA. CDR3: CSVVGGGFYEQYF. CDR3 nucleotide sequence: TGCAGCGTTGTGGGTGGCGGATTCTACGAGCAGTACTTC.

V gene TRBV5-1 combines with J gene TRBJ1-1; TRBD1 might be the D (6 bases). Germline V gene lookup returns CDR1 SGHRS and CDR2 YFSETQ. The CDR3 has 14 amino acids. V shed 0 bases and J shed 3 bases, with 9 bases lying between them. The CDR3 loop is CASSLVGQYTEAFF. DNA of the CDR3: TGCGCCAGCAGCTTGGTCGGACAGTACACTGAAGCTTTCTTT.

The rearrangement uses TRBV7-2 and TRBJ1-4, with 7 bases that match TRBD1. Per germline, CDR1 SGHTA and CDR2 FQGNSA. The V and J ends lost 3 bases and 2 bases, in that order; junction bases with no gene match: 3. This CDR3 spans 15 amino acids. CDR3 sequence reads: CASSLGTVTNEKLFF. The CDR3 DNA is TGTGCCAGCAGCTTGGGGACAGTCACTAATGAAAAACTGTTTTTT. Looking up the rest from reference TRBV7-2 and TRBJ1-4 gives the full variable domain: GAGVSQSPSNKVTEKGKDVELRCDPISGHTALYWYRQSLGQGLEFLIYFQGNSAPDKSGLPSDRFSAERTGGSVSTLTIQRTQQEDSAVYLCASSLGTVTNEKLFFGSGTQLSVL.

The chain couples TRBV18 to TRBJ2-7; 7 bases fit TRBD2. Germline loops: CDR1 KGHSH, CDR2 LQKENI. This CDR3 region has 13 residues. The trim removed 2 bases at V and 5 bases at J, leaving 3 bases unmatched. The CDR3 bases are TGTGCCAGCTCACCAAACGCGGGGGACGAGCAGTACTTC. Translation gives CASSPNAGDEQYF. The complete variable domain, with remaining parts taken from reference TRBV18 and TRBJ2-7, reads NAGVMQNPRHLVRRRGQEARLRCSPMKGHSHVYWYRQLPEEGLKFMVYLQKENIIDESGMPKERFSAEFPKEGPSILRIQQVVRGDSAAYFCASSPNAGDEQYFGPGTRLTVT.

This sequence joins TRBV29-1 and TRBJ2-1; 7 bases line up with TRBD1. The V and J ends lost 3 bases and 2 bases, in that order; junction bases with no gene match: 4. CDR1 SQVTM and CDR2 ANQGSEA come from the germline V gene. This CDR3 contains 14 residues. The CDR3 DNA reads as TGCAGCGTTGACGAGGGGGCCACCTACAATGAGCAGTTCTTC. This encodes CSVDEGATYNEQFF.

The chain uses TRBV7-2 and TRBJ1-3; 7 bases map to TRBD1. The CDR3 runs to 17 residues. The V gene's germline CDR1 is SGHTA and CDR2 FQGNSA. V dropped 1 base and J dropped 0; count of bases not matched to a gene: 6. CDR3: CASSLGGWTGSGNTIYF. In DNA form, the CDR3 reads TGTGCCAGCAGCTTAGGGGGATGGACAGGCTCTGGAAACACCATATATTTT.

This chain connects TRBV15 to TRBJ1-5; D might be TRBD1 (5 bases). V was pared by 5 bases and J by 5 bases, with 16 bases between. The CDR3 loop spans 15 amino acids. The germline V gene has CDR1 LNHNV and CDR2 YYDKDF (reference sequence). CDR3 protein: CATSPGEGWDQPQHF. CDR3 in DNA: TGTGCCACCAGCCCGGGGGAGGGCTGGGATCAGCCCCAGCATTTT.

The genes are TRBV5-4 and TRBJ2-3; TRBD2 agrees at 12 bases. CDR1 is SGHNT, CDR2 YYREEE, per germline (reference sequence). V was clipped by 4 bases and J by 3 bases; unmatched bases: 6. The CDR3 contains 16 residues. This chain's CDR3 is CASSDPGTSGTDTQYF. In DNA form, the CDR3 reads TGTGCCAGCAGCGACCCCGGGACTAGCGGGACAGATACGCAGTATTTT.

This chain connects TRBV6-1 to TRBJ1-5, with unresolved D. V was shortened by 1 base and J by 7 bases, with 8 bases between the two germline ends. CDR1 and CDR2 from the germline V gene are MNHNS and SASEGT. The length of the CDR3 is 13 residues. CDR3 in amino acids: CASSEDPIQPQHF. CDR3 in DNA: TGTGCCAGCAGTGAAGATCCAATCCAGCCCCAGCATTTT.

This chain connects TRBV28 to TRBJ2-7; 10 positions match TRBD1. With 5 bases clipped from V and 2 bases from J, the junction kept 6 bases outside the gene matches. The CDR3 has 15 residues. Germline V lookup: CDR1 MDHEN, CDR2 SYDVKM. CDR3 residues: CASSAGTGVPYEQYF. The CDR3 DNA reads TGTGCCAGCAGTGCCGGGACAGGGGTCCCCTACGAGCAGTACTTC.

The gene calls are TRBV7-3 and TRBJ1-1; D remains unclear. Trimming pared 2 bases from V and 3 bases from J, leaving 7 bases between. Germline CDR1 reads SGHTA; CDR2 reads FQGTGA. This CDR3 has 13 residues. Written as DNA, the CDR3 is TGTGCCAGCAGCTTATCAGAGGACACTGAAGCTTTCTTT. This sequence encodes CASSLSEDTEAFF.

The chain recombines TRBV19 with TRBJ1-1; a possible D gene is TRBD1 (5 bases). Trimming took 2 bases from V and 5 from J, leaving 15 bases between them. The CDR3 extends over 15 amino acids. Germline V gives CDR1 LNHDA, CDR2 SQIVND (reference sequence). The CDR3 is CASSIHRPGNTEAFF. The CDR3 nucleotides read TGTGCCAGTAGTATACACCGCCCAGGGAATACTGAAGCTTTCTTT.

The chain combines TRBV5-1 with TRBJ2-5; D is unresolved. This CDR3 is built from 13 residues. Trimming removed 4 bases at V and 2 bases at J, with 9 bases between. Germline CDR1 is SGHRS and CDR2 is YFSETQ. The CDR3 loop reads CASSLYSQETQYF. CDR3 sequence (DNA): TGCGCCAGCAGCCTTTACAGTCAAGAGACCCAGTACTTC.

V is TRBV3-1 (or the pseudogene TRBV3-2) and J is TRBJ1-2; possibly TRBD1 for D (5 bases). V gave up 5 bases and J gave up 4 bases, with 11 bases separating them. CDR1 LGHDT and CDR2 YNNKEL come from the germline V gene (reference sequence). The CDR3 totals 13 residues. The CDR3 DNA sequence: TGTGCCAGCAGCAAACAGGCCTTCTATGGCTACACCTTC. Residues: CASSKQAFYGYTF.

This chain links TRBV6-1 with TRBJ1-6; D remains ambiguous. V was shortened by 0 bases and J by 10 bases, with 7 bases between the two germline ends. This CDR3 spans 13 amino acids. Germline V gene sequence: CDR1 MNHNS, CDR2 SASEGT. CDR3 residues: CASSEALRSPLHF. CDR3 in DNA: TGTGCCAGCAGTGAAGCGCTACGGTCACCCCTCCACTTT.

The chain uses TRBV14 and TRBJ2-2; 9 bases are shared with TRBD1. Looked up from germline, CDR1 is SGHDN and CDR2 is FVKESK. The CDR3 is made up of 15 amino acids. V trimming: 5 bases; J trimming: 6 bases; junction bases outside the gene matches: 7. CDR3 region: CASSYQDRGAGELFF. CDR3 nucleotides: TGTGCCAGCAGCTACCAGGACAGGGGTGCCGGGGAGCTGTTTTTT.

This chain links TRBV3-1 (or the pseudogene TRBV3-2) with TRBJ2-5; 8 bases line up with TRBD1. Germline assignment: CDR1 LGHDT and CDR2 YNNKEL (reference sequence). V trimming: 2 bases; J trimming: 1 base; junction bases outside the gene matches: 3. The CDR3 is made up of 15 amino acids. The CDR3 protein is CASSQLRGPQETQYF. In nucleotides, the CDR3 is TGTGCCAGCAGCCAACTCAGGGGGCCCCAAGAGACCCAGTACTTC.

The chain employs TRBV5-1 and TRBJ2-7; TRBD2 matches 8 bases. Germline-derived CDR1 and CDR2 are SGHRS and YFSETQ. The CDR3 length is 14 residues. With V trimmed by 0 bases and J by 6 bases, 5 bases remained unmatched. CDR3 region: CASSLDGRASEQYF. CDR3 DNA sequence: TGCGCCAGCAGCTTGGACGGGAGGGCCTCCGAGCAGTACTTC.

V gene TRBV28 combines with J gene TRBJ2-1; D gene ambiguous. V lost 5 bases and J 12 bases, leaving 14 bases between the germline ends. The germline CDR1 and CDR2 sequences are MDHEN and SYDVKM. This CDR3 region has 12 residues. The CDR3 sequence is CASSPRLNLQFF. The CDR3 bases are TGTGCCAGCAGTCCGCGACTGAACCTGCAGTTCTTC.

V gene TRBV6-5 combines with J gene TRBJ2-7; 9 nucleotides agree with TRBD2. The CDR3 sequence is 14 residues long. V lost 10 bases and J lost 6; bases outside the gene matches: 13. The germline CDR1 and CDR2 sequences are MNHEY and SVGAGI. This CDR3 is CATTPHGGRGEQYF. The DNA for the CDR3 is TGTGCCACCACCCCCCATGGCGGGAGGGGCGAGCAGTACTTC.

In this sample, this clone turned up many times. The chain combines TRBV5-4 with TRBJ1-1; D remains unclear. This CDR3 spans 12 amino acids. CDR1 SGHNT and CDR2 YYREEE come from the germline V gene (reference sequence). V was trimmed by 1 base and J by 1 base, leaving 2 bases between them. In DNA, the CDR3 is TGTGCCAGCAGCTTGCAGAACACTGAAGCTTTCTTT. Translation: CASSLQNTEAFF.

For the CDR3, the DNA is TGTGCCAGCAGTTACGGGTTAGCAGTTGACACCGGGGAGCTGTTTTTT. Translated: CASSYGLAVDTGELFF. The V and J genes are TRBV6-2 or TRBV6-3 and TRBJ2-2; D gene ambiguous. There are 16 residues in the CDR3. Trimming left V 2 bases short and J 3 bases short, with 13 bases between. Germline CDR1 is MNHEY and CDR2 is SVGEGT.

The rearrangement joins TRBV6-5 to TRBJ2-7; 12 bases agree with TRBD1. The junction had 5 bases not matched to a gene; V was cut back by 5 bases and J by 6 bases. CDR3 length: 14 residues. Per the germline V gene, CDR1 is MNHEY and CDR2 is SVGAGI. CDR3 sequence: CASSPGTGGGEQYF. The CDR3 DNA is TGTGCCAGCAGTCCGGGGACAGGGGGCGGCGAGCAGTACTTC.

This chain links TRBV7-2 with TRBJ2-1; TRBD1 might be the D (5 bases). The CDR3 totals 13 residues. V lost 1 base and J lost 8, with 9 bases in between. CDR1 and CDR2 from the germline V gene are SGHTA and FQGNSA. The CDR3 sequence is CASSLEFRDEQFF. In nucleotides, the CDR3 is TGTGCCAGCAGCTTAGAATTCAGGGATGAGCAGTTCTTC.

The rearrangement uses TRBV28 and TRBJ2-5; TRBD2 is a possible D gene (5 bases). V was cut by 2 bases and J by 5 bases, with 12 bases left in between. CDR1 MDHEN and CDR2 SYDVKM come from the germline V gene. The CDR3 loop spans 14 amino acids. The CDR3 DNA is TGTGCCAGCAGTTTACTCGGGGAAGGGGAGACCCAGTACTTC. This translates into CASSLLGEGETQYF.

The CDR3 region has the DNA TGTGCCAGCAGTTACTTGGACAGGGCGGCCTATGGCTACACCTTC. This gives the protein CASSYLDRAAYGYTF. The gene calls are TRBV6-2 or TRBV6-3 and TRBJ1-2; 8 bases fit TRBD1. With V trimmed by 1 base and J by 4 bases, 5 bases remained unmatched. Germline CDR1 reads MNHEY; CDR2 reads SVGEGT. The CDR3 extends over 15 amino acids.